This T cell receptor (beta chain) was obtained from a study of T-cell reconstitution after alpha-beta-depleted transplantation in children. The authors prepared the TCRbeta library with unique molecular identifiers. MiXCR, run by TCRdb on the PCR reads, gives a single entry per CDR3 protein. The table includes about 540,000 distinct CDR3 sequences, approximately 20% detected once. Trimming shortened V by 8 bases and J by 5 bases, and 21 bases separated the two germline ends. The CDR3 consists of 15 residues. Looked up from germline, CDR1 is LNHDA and CDR2 is SQIVND (reference sequence). The sequence was collected from a human donor who donated a stem cell graft to a child with acute lymphoblastic leukemia. Sequencing was performed on PBMCs from the stem cell graft donor, taken from the stem cell graft. The V call is TRBV19, the J call TRBJ1-2; a possible D gene is TRBD1 (6 bases). CDR3 sequence (DNA): TGTGCCAGTTGGGGGCAGGGTACGGGACGTTATGGCTACACCTTC. Its protein product is CASWGQGTGRYGYTF.